This record covers a single TCR beta chain. It has no known antigen specificity. The input lacks base qualities; no much larger clone sits a single base away. The CDR3 contains 15 residues, cysteine and phenylalanine counted. Just CDR3 DNA is preserved here, 45 bases in frame from base 1. V and J are truncated by 5 bases and 3 bases respectively, leaving an intervening sequence of 15 bases. According to the germline V gene, CDR1 reads SGHVS and CDR2 reads FNYEAQ. This sample was taken from a study of regulatory T cells in long-lasting Graves disease (dated by TCRdb to the early 2020s). At the level of the whole study: Patients with newly diagnosed Graves' disease had been on antithyroid drugs for under 3 months. Patients with persistent Graves' disease were compared with patients with newly diagnosed Graves' disease using TCR sequencing and RNA sequencing of peripheral blood. The study was registered as a clinical trial and conducted in China. A total of roughly 33 samples were covered by TCR sequencing, comprising around 13 persistent and around 20 newly diagnosed Graves' disease patients.

Points the paper makes about the study in general: TRBV28, TRBJ1-2 and TRBJ2-5 were preferentially used in persistent disease, while TRBV20-1 and TRBJ2-1 were favored in newly diagnosed disease. The authors acknowledged the small sample size as a limitation that may reduce accuracy. The study examined only peripheral blood because the primary lesion, thyroid tissue, could not be accessed. Only the TCR beta chain was sequenced and analyzed. Persistent patients shared more public clonotypes among themselves (around 3,000) than newly diagnosed patients did (more than 950). Persistent Graves' disease patients showed lower TCR Shannon entropy and fewer highly expanded clones than newly diagnosed patients, suggesting clonal expansion.

The library relied on multiplex PCR. The sequencer was an Illumina HiSeq 4000. iRepertoire HTBI primers and Arm-PCR amplification of CDR3 regions were used to construct TCR beta libraries. Before sequencing, the PCR products underwent gel purification. As for the original processing: Across samples, approximately 68 TRBV and 14 TRBJ segments were identified and used for gene usage analysis of CDR3 amino acid clonotypes. COPE and FqMerger were used to merge filtered high-quality paired reads into contigs. BLAST was used to align contigs to IMGT TRBV, TRBD and TRBJ reference genes, with CDR3 defined following IMGT. Any clonotype with a frequency above 0.1% was classified as a highly expanded clone. Shannon entropy served as the measure of repertoire diversity, while the Gini coefficient captured V-J evenness. Clonotypes shared by more than one individual were considered public. TCRdb handled the public reads itself, with Q25 trimming in fastp and clone calling in MiXCR, and kept productive beta chains. Every distinct CDR3 protein forms one entry, paired with its most common genes and DNA. These V and J calls derive from TCRdb rather than the authors' analysis. The table for this sample lists hundreds of thousands of distinct CDR3 sequences; roughly 14% of them were counted only once. Over 7.5% of the sample lies in the top ten.

The time point label, read with the paper, signifies: newly diagnosed GD, antithyroid drugs for less than 3 months. For both TCR sequencing and RNA sequencing, RNA was extracted from PBMCs using TRIzol. The diagnosis of Graves' disease followed American Thyroid Association guidelines. The patients came from an endocrinology department in Xi'an, China. Each patient gave approximately 8.8 milliliters of peripheral blood, collected in an EDTA anticoagulant tube. Ficoll Paque Plus density gradient separation was used to isolate PBMCs, and no further T cell sorting was performed. An Agilent 2100 Bioanalyzer and agarose gel were used to assess RNA quality, and a NanoDrop 2000 was used to measure RNA concentration. These data also featured in a second study, about T cells in Graves' hyperthyroidism and ophthalmopathy. That second report states: A patient counted as having stable Graves' hyperthyroidism if no progression to ophthalmopathy occurred over 18 months of follow-up. Hyperthyroidism patients were newly diagnosed, had a disease duration of under 2 months, and were aged 18 to 65 years. Any patient with an uncontrolled infection, another autoimmune disease, pregnancy or lactation was excluded. Diagnoses were established on the basis of clinical symptoms, serum thyroxine and TRAb, thyroid ultrasound, and orbital computed tomography. The first round of RT-PCR for the TCR CDR3 was performed with the HTBI primer set and the Qiagen OneStep RT-PCR kit. Blood samples also contained most of the expanded thyroid clonotypes (frequency above 0.001), which suggests that blood repertoires may reflect thyroid immune responses. Ophthalmopathy was separated from stable hyperthyroidism by a 13 V-J signature model, with around 90% sensitivity and about 81% specificity obtained in cross-validation and 80%/75% obtained in testing. During validation, the model predicted progression to ophthalmopathy a median of around six months ahead of onset, with around 65% sensitivity and 72% to 80% specificity. A discovery cohort of about 95 patients, about 40 with Graves' ophthalmopathy and about 58 with stable Graves' hyperthyroidism, was used to find distinguishing TCR V-J signatures. Prospective prediction of ophthalmopathy was tested in an independent validation cohort of 18 to 20 hyperthyroidism patients and 17 patients who later progressed to ophthalmopathy. The roughly 90 discovery patients were divided at random into training and test sets in a 7:3 ratio. The study also compared thyroid tissue and blood T-cell repertoires from several Graves' hyperthyroidism patients. After blood sampling, hyperthyroidism patients were treated with methimazole at a starting dose of 30 mg daily, and ophthalmopathy patients were treated with high-dose intravenous methylprednisolone. A second multiplex PCR round built the libraries, followed by size selection and purification. Sequencing of the libraries was done on an Illumina HiSeq2000 using paired-end 100 bp reads. SOAPnuke was used to process the raw data, with reads discarded if the reads contained adapters or uncalled bases, had a mean Phred below 15, or lacked an exact constant-primer or identifier match. High-quality paired reads were merged with COPE v1.2.5, and unique nucleotide sequences were defined as clonotypes. Clonotypes were aligned to IMGT TRBV, TRBD and TRBJ reference segments using MiTCR v1.1. Only V-J combinations with frequency above 0.0001, covering approximately 99% of repertoires, were analysed. The TCS score was defined as F50 (clonal expansion) divided by E x V (chaos), with BLOSUM62-based TCRdist calculated between CDR3 peptides within each V-J. Welch's t-statistics and random forest reduced roughly 540 V-J features to 13, which were used in a naive Bayes classifier (R e1071). No statistical method was used to fix the sample size in advance, and group allocation was not hidden from the investigators. The paper reports TCR Vbeta CDR3 sequencing of 130 to 150 peripheral blood samples: around 45 ophthalmopathy, fewer than 80 hyperthyroidism and 17 progressor patients.

The rearrangement joined TRBV7-6 to TRBJ2-3, and the D gene may be TRBD1, 7 bases matching. The specimen comprised peripheral blood mononuclear cells (PBMCs), sampled at new diagnosis, from a patient treated with antithyroid drugs. The clonotype comes from a man aged 25-45 years with Graves disease. Donor details come from another sample of the same person, matched by shared clones. The DNA sequence reads TGTGCCAGCAGCCCTCGACAGGGAGGAACAGATACGCAGTATTTT. This is translated as CASSPRQGGTDTQYF.